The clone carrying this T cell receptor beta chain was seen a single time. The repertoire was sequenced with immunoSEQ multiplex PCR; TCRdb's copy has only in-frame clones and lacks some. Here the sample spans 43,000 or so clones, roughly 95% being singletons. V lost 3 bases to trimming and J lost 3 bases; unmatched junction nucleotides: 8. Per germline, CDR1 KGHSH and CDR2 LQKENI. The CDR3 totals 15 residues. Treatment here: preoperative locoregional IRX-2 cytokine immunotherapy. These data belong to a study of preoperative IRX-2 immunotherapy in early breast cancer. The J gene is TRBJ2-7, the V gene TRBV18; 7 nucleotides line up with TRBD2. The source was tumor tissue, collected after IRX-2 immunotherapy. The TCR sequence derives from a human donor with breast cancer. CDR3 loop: CASSPGPSGNYEQYF. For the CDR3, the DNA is TGTGCCAGCTCACCGGGGCCTAGCGGAAACTACGAGCAGTACTTC.